This T cell receptor beta chain was captured by sequencing in a study of blood T cell repertoires in COVID-19 (dated by TCRdb to about 2020). Background for the entire study: Collaborator samples came from the United States, Italy and Spain and covered acute and convalescent phases of COVID-19. The material from the prospective study consisted of cDNA or gDNA derived from T cells, B-cell-depleted T cells, or PBMCs. The dataset comprised deeply sampled blood TCRbeta repertoires from subjects exposed to, actively infected with, or recovered from COVID-19. The repertoires were released in a freely available public database meant as a resource for research on the immune response to SARS-CoV-2. Samples came from the ongoing ImmuneRACE study (first 160 participants) plus 1,254 subjects from 6 global collaborators. The sample metadata nearly always contained a de-identified subject ID, COVID-19 status, age in years and sex. Where available, HLA class I and class II types were taken from metadata supplied by the sample provider and were not determined by assay-based typing.

The collaborating institutions used their own protocols to collect whole blood in K2EDTA tubes. For TCRbeta analysis, collaborators shipped samples in one of three forms: frozen whole blood, isolated PBMCs, or DNA extracted from either of those sample types. Details on this clone: Its antigen has not been determined. Base quality data are lacking; no much larger clone is found one base away.

The full study reports these points: The amount of clinical and demographic metadata varied by source and participant and was provided uncurated.

The CDR3 measures 15 amino acids from cysteine to phenylalanine. Left in the record is the CDR3 DNA by itself, 45 bases read in frame from the first base. Ends trimmed: V by 6 bases, J by 3 bases; bases unmatched to a gene: 8. The CDR1 and CDR2 encoded by the germline V gene are SNHLY and FYNNEI. The immunoSEQ Assay, a bias-controlled multiplex PCR, was used to amplify TCRbeta CDR3 regions from genomic DNA. Turning to the authors' computational methods: Nucleated cell counts per sample were estimated from amplification of reference gene primers within the assay. To quantify the absolute abundance of each unique TCRbeta CDR3 rearrangement, sequence reads were collapsed and filtered. For each sample, productive Simpson clonality was calculated by taking the square root of Simpson's diversity index across productive rearrangements. Not all clones reach the TCRdb copy of this immuneACCESS table, which keeps in-frame sequences only. Checked studies attribute under half of the gap to unresolved V genes and leave the rest unexplained. That table furnishes V, J and clone size, whereas the DNA furnished D and trimming. Present in this sample are about 260,000 clones, 88% of which were seen just once. The top ten hold around 0.7% of the sample.

The clonotype was recovered from a human donor in a cohort sampled during active COVID-19. Sequences were obtained from peripheral blood. The chain is encoded by TRBV2 joined to TRBJ2-4; 7 central nucleotides agree with TRBD1. In nucleotide form, the sequence is TGTGCCAGCAGCCCGACAGGGATCGACAAAAACATTCAGTACTTC. Translation gives CASSPTGIDKNIQYF.